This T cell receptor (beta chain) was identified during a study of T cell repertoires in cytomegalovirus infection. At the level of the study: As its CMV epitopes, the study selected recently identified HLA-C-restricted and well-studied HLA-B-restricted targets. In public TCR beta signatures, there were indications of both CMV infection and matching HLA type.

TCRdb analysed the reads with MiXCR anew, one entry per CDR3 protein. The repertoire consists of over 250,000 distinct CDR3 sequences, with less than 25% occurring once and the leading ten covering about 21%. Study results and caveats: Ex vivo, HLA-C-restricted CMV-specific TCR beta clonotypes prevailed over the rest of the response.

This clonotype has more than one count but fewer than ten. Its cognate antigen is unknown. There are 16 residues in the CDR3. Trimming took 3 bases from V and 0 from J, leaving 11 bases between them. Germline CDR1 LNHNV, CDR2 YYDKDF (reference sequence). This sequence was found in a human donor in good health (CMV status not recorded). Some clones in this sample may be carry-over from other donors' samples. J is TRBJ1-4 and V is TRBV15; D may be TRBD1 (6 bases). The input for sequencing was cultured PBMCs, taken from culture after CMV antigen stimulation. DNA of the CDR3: TGTGCCACCAGCAGGGACAGTTGGGCAACTAATGAAAAACTGTTTTTT. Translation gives CATSRDSWATNEKLFF.